This is a list of T cell receptor beta chains from one sample in a study of CD8+ T cells in alopecia areata. Measured with immunoSEQ multiplex PCR; TCRdb has only the in-frame clones, and not every one. The sample gives 9,500 to 15,000 clones, roughly 56% of which show up once; under 15% is in the top ten. The sample comprised skin. These receptors were taken from a human donor with alopecia areata. Both conserved end residues are part of each CDR3. The D gene is left open where the match is weak. Size is omitted from some rows. Given values are once, few, many or a class for expanded clones.

>TRBJ2-4|TRBV7-8|-|-
CASSPHGGTKNIQYF
TGTGCCAGCAGCCCCCACGGCGGCACCAAAAACATTCAGTACTTC
>TRBJ1-1|TRBV5-6|-|TRBD1
CASSPPHPDRGNTEAFF
TGTGCCAGCAGCCCTCCCCACCCCGACAGGGGCAACACTGAAGCTTTCTTT
>TRBJ1-5|TRBV2|-|-
CASRNGWDQPQHF
TGTGCCAGCAGGAATGGCTGGGACCAGCCCCAGCATTTT
>TRBJ1-2|TRBV27|-|-
CASGPPMGTF
TGTGCCAGCGGTCCCCCCATGGGCACCTTC
>TRBJ2-5|TRBV10-3|medium-sized|TRBD1
CAIAGQGVETQYF
TGTGCCATCGCGGGACAGGGGGTTGAGACCCAGTACTTC
>TRBJ2-2|TRBV5-1|-|-
CASSFESGFDGELFF
TGCGCCAGCAGCTTCGAATCCGGGTTTGACGGGGAGCTGTTTTTT
>TRBJ1-6|TRBV25-1|-|-
CASSDLGYSPLHF
TGTGCCAGCAGTGATTTAGGGTATTCACCCCTCCACTTT
>TRBJ2-1|TRBV4-1|-|TRBD2
CASSQDGDYKKFF
TGCGCCAGCAGCCAAGATGGGGACTACAAAAAGTTCTTC
>TRBJ2-1|TRBV27|-|TRBD1
CASSEIQGWKGGEQFF
TGTGCCAGCAGCGAAATACAGGGGTGGAAAGGTGGTGAGCAGTTCTTC
>TRBJ2-1|TRBV4-3|-|-
CASSQAGSSYNEQFF
TGCGCCAGCAGCCAAGCAGGGAGCTCCTACAATGAGCAGTTCTTC
>TRBJ2-3|TRBV5-4|few|TRBD2
CASSLSSSGSTQYF
TGTGCCAGCAGCTTAAGTAGCAGCGGGAGTACCCAGTATTTT
>TRBJ2-3|TRBV7-3|few|TRBD1
CASSQGQGAGDTQYF
TGTGCCAGCAGCCAAGGACAGGGGGCAGGGGATACGCAGTATTTT
>TRBJ2-7|TRBV5-1|-|-
CASSPVYGARCEQYF
TGCGCCAGCAGCCCAGTTTACGGGGCACGCTGCGAGCAGTACTTC
>TRBJ2-5|TRBV6-5|-|-
CASSYGRGGWETQYF
TGTGCCAGCAGTTATGGTCGAGGGGGGTGGGAGACCCAGTACTTC
>TRBJ1-1|TRBV28|-|-
CASSAASEAFF
TGTGCCAGCAGTGCCGCATCTGAAGCTTTCTTT
>TRBJ2-3|TRBV23-1|medium-sized|-
CASSQFHDLPTDTQYF
TGCGCCAGCAGTCAATTTCATGATTTGCCAACAGATACGCAGTATTTT
>TRBJ2-1|TRBV7-9|few|-
CASSLAREQFF
TGTGCCAGCAGCTTAGCCCGCGAGCAGTTCTTC
>TRBJ2-1|TRBV7-9|-|-
CASSLTQGNEQFF
TGTGCCAGCAGCTTGACACAGGGCAATGAGCAGTTCTTC
>TRBJ2-3|TRBV9|-|-
CASSATDTVGTDTQYF
TGTGCCAGCAGCGCAACAGACACAGTGGGGACAGATACGCAGTATTTT
>TRBJ2-4|TRBV7-9|-|TRBD1
CASSLAADRVSDIQYF
TGTGCCAGCAGCTTAGCGGCCGACAGGGTCTCGGACATTCAGTACTTC
>TRBJ2-7|TRBV19|medium-sized|TRBD2
CASSRRGAPGLAGEKDEQYF
TGTGCCAGTAGTCGTCGAGGGGCACCGGGACTAGCGGGAGAAAAAGACGAGCAGTACTTC
>TRBJ2-3|TRBV13|-|-
CASSESGLRTDTQYF
TGTGCCAGCAGCGAATCTGGACTTCGCACAGATACGCAGTATTTT
>TRBJ2-5|TRBV2|-|-
CASSDPGTGGETQYF
TGTGCCAGCAGTGATCCTGGAACCGGAGGGGAGACCCAGTACTTC
>TRBJ2-7|TRBV14|few|TRBD1
CASSQSPGGVQYF
TGTGCCAGCAGCCAAAGTCCAGGGGGCGTGCAGTACTTC
>TRBJ2-5|TRBV12-5|-|TRBD1
CASGPGGQETQYF
TGTGCTAGTGGTCCAGGGGGCCAAGAGACCCAGTACTTC
>TRBJ1-4|TRBV10-2|-|-
CASRRGGGSEKLFF
TGCGCCAGCAGGCGGGGCGGGGGGAGTGAAAAACTGTTTTTT
>TRBJ2-1|TRBV4-1|few|TRBD2
CASSHGSGVNHNEQFF
TGCGCCAGCAGCCACGGGAGCGGGGTGAACCACAATGAGCAGTTCTTC
>TRBJ2-1|TRBV7-8|-|TRBD2
CASSFMSGIFYNEQFF
TGTGCCAGCAGCTTCATGAGCGGGATATTCTACAATGAGCAGTTCTTC
>TRBJ2-1|TRBV11-1|-|-
CASSPDGPRYNEQFF
TGTGCCAGCAGCCCGGACGGCCCCCGATACAATGAGCAGTTCTTC
>TRBJ1-5|TRBV27|-|TRBD1
CASSLGQRYQPQHF
TGTGCCAGCAGTTTGGGACAGCGTTATCAGCCCCAGCATTTT